These 7 T cell receptor beta chains were all obtained from the same sample, sequenced in a study of T cell responses to AZD1222 COVID-19 vaccine. Assay: immunoSEQ multiplex PCR; the TCRdb copy retains only in-frame clones and omits some. The table includes 150,000 to 200,000 clones, 75% to 95% detected once. Sequencing used peripheral blood, obtained on day 0 of AZD1222 vaccination. These receptors were obtained from an adult in good health.

The gene calls are TRBV7-3 and TRBJ1-1; TRBD1 matches 10 bases. The V gene's germline CDR1 is SGHTA and CDR2 FQGTGA. This CDR3 comprises 15 residues. Losses at the gene ends were 3 bases for V and 0 bases for J; bases not matched to a gene: 1. The CDR3 is CASSLTGGMNTEAFF. The CDR3, as DNA: TGTGCCAGCAGCTTGACAGGGGGCATGAACACTGAAGCTTTCTTT.

This clone was observed once. The gene calls are TRBV5-4 and TRBJ1-5; a possible D gene is TRBD1 (5 bases). The CDR3 is 13 amino acids. Germline V gives CDR1 SGHNT, CDR2 YYREEE (reference sequence). V shed 4 bases and J shed 5 bases, with 10 bases lying between them. The CDR3 bases are TGTGCCAGCAGCCAGGGAGGGGATCAGCCCCAGCATTTT. Translated: CASSQGGDQPQHF.

The chain carries TRBV10-2 and TRBJ1-1, with D perhaps matching TRBD1 (5 bases). CDR1 and CDR2 from the germline V gene are WSHSY and SAAADI. Trimming took off 8 bases at V and 6 bases at J, with 16 bases between the two ends. The CDR3 extends over 13 amino acids. The DNA for the CDR3 is TGCGCCAGCGAGCGCGGGGGTGGCGCTGAAGCTTTCTTT. Its translation is CASERGGGAEAFF.

The chain couples TRBV28 to TRBJ1-5; D gene unclear. The V end was cut by 5 bases, the J end by 0 bases, with 5 bases between. The CDR3 runs to 13 residues. CDR1 is MDHEN, CDR2 SYDVKM, per germline. The CDR3 DNA reads as TGTGCCAGCAGTAGGGATAGCAATCAGCCCCAGCATTTT. Protein: CASSRDSNQPQHF.

V gene TRBV23-1 combines with J gene TRBJ2-5, with 7 nucleotides matching TRBD2. TRBV23-1 is given ORF status, its function remaining uncertain. Trimming removed 3 bases from V and 5 bases from J; junction bases left unmatched: 6. CDR3 length: 14 amino acids. CDR3 amino acids: CASSHRAGWETQYF. The CDR3, as DNA: TGCGCCAGCAGTCATCGAGCGGGGTGGGAGACCCAGTACTTC.

This chain uses TRBV7-9 with TRBJ1-5; D uncertain. The V gene's germline CDR1 is SEHNR and CDR2 FQNEAQ (reference sequence). The CDR3 has 14 amino acids. V lost 8 bases and J 2 bases, leaving 13 bases between the germline ends. Written as DNA, the CDR3 is TGTGCCAGCCTGACGTGGGGTCGCAATCAGCCCCAGCATTTT. Protein product: CASLTWGRNQPQHF. Full variable domain (outside the CDR3, taken from reference TRBV7-9 and TRBJ1-5): DTGVSQNPRHKITKRGQNVTFRCDPISEHNRLYWYRQTLGQGPEFLTYFQNEAQLEKSRLLSDRFSAERPKGSFSTLEIQRTEQGDSAMYLCASLTWGRNQPQHFGDGTRLSIL.

This clone was recorded a few times. The gene calls are TRBV2 and TRBJ2-7, with D possibly being TRBD2 (6 bases). Trimming stripped 6 bases from V and 9 bases from J, with 24 bases between. Per germline, CDR1 SNHLY and CDR2 FYNNEI. This CDR3 comprises 15 residues. In nucleotides, the CDR3 is TGTGCCAGCAGGGGGCGGAGGGGAATAGTCTTCTGGCAGTACTTC. Encoded protein: CASRGRRGIVFWQYF.